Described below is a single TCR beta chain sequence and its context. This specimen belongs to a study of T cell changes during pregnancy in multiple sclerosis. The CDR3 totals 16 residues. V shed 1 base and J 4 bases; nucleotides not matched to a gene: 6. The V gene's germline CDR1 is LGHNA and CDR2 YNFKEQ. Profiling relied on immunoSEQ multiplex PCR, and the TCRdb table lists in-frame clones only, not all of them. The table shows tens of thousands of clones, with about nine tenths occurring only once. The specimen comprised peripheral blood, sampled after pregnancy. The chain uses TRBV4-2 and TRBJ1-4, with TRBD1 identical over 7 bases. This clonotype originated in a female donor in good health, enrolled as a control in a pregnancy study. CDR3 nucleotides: TGTGCCAGCAGCCAAGGGACCGGGACAGATAATGAAAAACTGTTTTTT. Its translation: CASSQGTGTDNEKLFF.